The subject of this entry is one T cell receptor (beta chain). CDR1 is SGHRS, CDR2 YFSETQ, per germline. V dropped 2 bases and J dropped 6; count of bases not matched to a gene: 7. This CDR3 comprises 15 residues. Vbeta (60) and Jbeta (13) primers were used in the PCR. Clones were sequenced by immunoSEQ multiplex PCR, and TCRdb holds only the in-frame ones, with some missing. Among fewer than 110,000 clones listed, around 77% were seen once. The data are from a study of cytomegalovirus exposure and HLA in healthy donors. The chain combines TRBV5-1 with TRBJ2-1; 8 bases agree with TRBD2. The sequence came from a male donor in good health and CMV-seronegative. Input material: PBMCs. CDR3 protein: CASSLGGRWINEQFF. DNA for the CDR3: TGCGCCAGCAGCTTAGGCGGGAGGTGGATCAATGAGCAGTTCTTC.